This T cell receptor beta chain came from a study of blood T cells in healthy people across ages. A sample-barcoded 5' primer and a J-beta primer mix were used in a second PCR of roughly 6 to 12 cycles. TCRdb used MiXCR to reprocess the 5' RACE reads, holding one entry per CDR3 protein. The table lists over 450,000 distinct CDR3 sequences, approximately 25% of them singletons. Germline lookup yields CDR1 SEHNR and CDR2 FQNEAQ (reference sequence). Trimming cost V 4 bases and J 3 bases, with 22 bases left between them. The CDR3 runs 17 residues. These sequences were also reported in another study, on T cells of mothers and their children. That source notes: A few mothers and their six children, all healthy Caucasians, donated. Normalized overlap was always slightly, never significantly, higher in related than unrelated mother-child pairs. Persisting microchimeric T cell clones went undetected.

The chain couples TRBV7-9 to TRBJ2-7; D could derive from TRBD1 or TRBD2 (5 bases each). The TCR originated in a boy aged 5-17 years in good health. Sequenced material: blood. DNA of the CDR3: TGTGCCAGCAGCTCTAACTTCCTATGGGACCTGGTCTACGAGCAGTACTTC. Translating it yields CASSSNFLWDLVYEQYF. Combining the CDR3 with reference TRBV7-9 and TRBJ2-7 gives the whole variable domain DTGVSQNPRHKITKRGQNVTFRCDPISEHNRLYWYRQTLGQGPEFLTYFQNEAQLEKSRLLSDRFSAERPKGSFSTLEIQRTEQGDSAMYLCASSSNFLWDLVYEQYFGPGTRLTVT.